This TCR beta chain comes out of a study of T cell repertoires in cytomegalovirus infection. The germline gives CDR1 SGHTA, CDR2 FQGNSA. The CDR3 extends over 16 amino acids. Trimming pared 5 bases from V and 1 base from J, leaving 15 bases between. TCRdb fed the reads into MiXCR, producing one record per CDR3 protein. Among 640,000 or so distinct CDR3 sequences listed, about 30% were seen once. This clonotype turned up a few times. Its antigen is undetermined. This chain uses TRBV7-2 with TRBJ2-4; no definite D call. This sample comprised cultured PBMCs, obtained from culture after CMV antigen stimulation. The sequence came from a human donor in good health (CMV status not recorded). Some clones in this sample may be carry-over from other donors' samples. The chain's CDR3 is CASSLSGFLAKNIQYF. The CDR3 region has the DNA TGTGCCAGCAGCCTCTCCGGGTTCCTGGCCAAAAACATTCAGTACTTC.